This TCR beta chain is drawn from a study of PD-1 blockade in classical Hodgkin lymphoma. Points from the study as a whole: Although disease activity or prior therapy may be involved, causes of the repertoire differences remain undefined.

Repertoires were generated with immunoSEQ multiplex PCR, while TCRdb's copy carries only in-frame clones and drops some. The top ten clones hold 8% to 11% of a sample with 13,000 or so clones, 91% of them seen once. Every patient relapsed after autologous stem cell transplantation, and brentuximab vedotin exposure varied. The V and J ends lost 2 bases and 2 bases, in that order; junction bases with no gene match: 6. The CDR3 sequence is 15 residues long. From germline, CDR1 is LGHNA and CDR2 YNFKEQ. A word on this clone: Antigen unknown.

This specimen was peripheral blood mononuclear cells (PBMCs), taken at baseline. This TCR derives from a human donor with classical Hodgkin lymphoma. This sequence joins TRBV4-2 and TRBJ2-7, with 7 bases that match TRBD2. The CDR3 DNA follows: TGTGCCAGCAGCCAATCGTCTGGGGGGGCCTACGAGCAGTACTTC. This translates into CASSQSSGGAYEQYF.